This TCR beta chain was obtained from a study of blood T cell repertoires in COVID-19 (dated by TCRdb to the early 2020s). Broadly, across the study: Collaborator samples came from the United States, Italy and Spain and covered acute and convalescent phases of COVID-19. The material from the prospective study consisted of cDNA or gDNA derived from T cells, B-cell-depleted T cells, or PBMCs. Deeply sampled blood TCRbeta repertoires from subjects exposed to, actively infected with, or recovered from COVID-19 were included in the dataset. A freely available public database, intended as a resource for researchers studying the immune response to SARS-CoV-2, is where the repertoires were released. Samples were obtained from the ongoing ImmuneRACE study (first 160 participants) and from about 1,300 subjects provided by 6 global collaborators. The sample metadata nearly always contained a de-identified subject ID, COVID-19 status, age in years and sex. Where available, HLA class I and class II types were obtained from metadata supplied by the sample provider rather than from assay-based typing. Study-level results and caveats: How much clinical and demographic metadata was included differed by source and by participant, and the metadata was provided uncurated.

Details on this clone: No antigen is known for it. Base-call qualities are not available, and no considerably larger clone is one nucleotide away.

Collaborating institutions collected whole blood in K2EDTA tubes following their own protocols. For TCRbeta analysis, collaborators shipped samples in one of three forms: frozen whole blood, isolated PBMCs, or DNA extracted from either of those sample types. TCRbeta CDR3 regions were amplified from genomic DNA by means of the immunoSEQ Assay, a bias-controlled multiplex PCR. The original methods were these. Nucleated cell counts per sample were estimated from amplification of reference gene primers within the assay. To quantify the absolute abundance of each unique TCRbeta CDR3 rearrangement, sequence reads were collapsed and filtered. For each sample, productive Simpson clonality was calculated as the square root of Simpson's diversity index across productive rearrangements. What TCRdb holds here is the immuneACCESS table cut down to in-frame rearrangements. Part of the clones is not present; checked against another copy, under half of the missing clones reflect an unresolved V gene, and the others are unexplained. V, J and clone size reflect that table, while D and trimming were determined from the DNA. This sample lists 150,000 to 200,000 clones; around nine tenths were detected once. The ten biggest clones cover roughly 19% of the sample.

The sample was peripheral blood. This TCR derives from a man between 60 and 75 years old with active or convalescent COVID-19.

The CDR3 protein is CSAPTALPWEQYF. DNA sequence: TGCAGCGCCCCCACCGCCCTACCGTGGGAGCAGTACTTC. Recombination linked TRBV29-1 to TRBJ2-7; no D gene can be assigned with confidence. V loses 7 bases of germline sequence and J loses 7 bases, and the interval between the two ends is 20 bases. In the germline V gene, CDR1 corresponds to SQVTM and CDR2 to ANQGSEA. The CDR3 numbers 13 residues from cysteine through phenylalanine. Only the CDR3 part of the read is kept: 39 bases, read in frame from the first base.